These 19 T cell receptor beta chains share one sample of origin, sequenced in a study of T-cell memory formation after mild COVID-19. TCRdb itself ran the 5' RACE reads through MiXCR, one entry per CDR3 protein. The table lists roughly 510,000 distinct CDR3 sequences, approximately 15% of them singletons. Source material: PBMCs or a T cell subset sorted from them (not recorded which). Source of these receptors: an adult woman who had mild COVID-19 (a few samples of this study predate the infection). Cell type and time point are not known.

This clonotype was counted many times. The V gene is TRBV12-3 or TRBV12-4, the J gene TRBJ1-4, with D tentatively TRBD1 (6 bases). This CDR3 region has 14 residues. Trimming took 6 bases from V and 6 from J, leaving 14 bases between them. CDR3 nucleotides: TGTGCCAGCAGGACCGGGACAAAATATGAAAAACTGTTTTTT. It yields the protein CASRTGTKYEKLFF.

The V gene is TRBV24-1, the J gene TRBJ2-7; TRBD1 agrees at 10 bases. Germline CDR1 and CDR2: KGHDR and SFDVKD. The V and J ends lost 5 bases and 0 bases, in that order; junction bases with no gene match: 0. The CDR3 loop spans 14 amino acids. The CDR3 DNA follows: TGTGCCACCAGTGGGACAGGGGGCTCCTACGAGCAGTACTTC. Its protein product is CATSGTGGSYEQYF.

The chain is built from TRBV2 and TRBJ2-2; TRBD1 aligns across 9 bases. Germline V gene data show CDR1 as SNHLY and CDR2 as FYNNEI. V was clipped by 4 bases and J by 4 bases; unmatched bases: 7. The CDR3 contains 16 residues. The CDR3 region is CASSGDRVSVTGELFF. The CDR3 coding sequence is TGTGCCAGCAGTGGGGACAGGGTGTCGGTCACCGGGGAGCTGTTTTTT.

The chain has TRBV14 and TRBJ2-3; 7 bases align to TRBD1. V gave up 4 bases and J gave up 4 bases; unmatched junction bases: 11. Germline V gives CDR1 SGHDN, CDR2 FVKESK. The CDR3 loop spans 16 amino acids. CDR3 bases: TGTGCCAGCAGCCTCGGGACAGTTTGGTCCTCAGATACGCAGTATTTT. Translated: CASSLGTVWSSDTQYF.

There are a few counts of this clonotype. The rearrangement links TRBV12-1 to TRBJ2-1; the table's D call of TRBD2 was not tested on the DNA. TRBV12-1 has pseudogene status. The CDR3 totals 15 residues. This CDR3 reads CASSLRDSTYNEQFF. The DNA of the CDR3 is TGTGCCAGCAGCTTGAGGGACTCTACCTACAATGAGCAGTTCTTC.

The V call is TRBV5-1, the J call TRBJ1-1; TRBD1 might be the D (6 bases). The germline V gene has CDR1 SGHRS and CDR2 YFSETQ. The ends were cut back, 4 bases at V and 0 bases at J, with 13 bases in the middle. The CDR3 loop spans 15 amino acids. Written as DNA, the CDR3 is TGCGCCAGCAGCGAGTACAGGGCTATGAACACTGAAGCTTTCTTT. Protein: CASSEYRAMNTEAFF.

The CDR3 bases are TGTGCCAGCTCATACGTAAGCAACACTGAAGCTTTCTTT. This encodes CASSYVSNTEAFF. The rearrangement links TRBV18 to TRBJ1-1; D is uncertain. Trimming pared 5 bases from V and 2 bases from J, leaving 9 bases between. Germline lookup yields CDR1 KGHSH and CDR2 LQKENI. CDR3 size: 13 residues.

The V gene is TRBV11-1, the J gene TRBJ2-1; tentatively, D is TRBD1 or TRBD2 (5 bases each). V shed 8 bases and J shed 3 bases, with 14 bases lying between them. CDR1 is SGHAT, CDR2 FQDESV, per germline (reference sequence). The CDR3 is made up of 14 amino acids. CDR3 nucleotides: TGTGCCAGCGCCCTGAGGGGCTTCTACAATGAGCAGTTCTTC. Its translation is CASALRGFYNEQFF. Supplemented by reference TRBV11-1 and TRBJ2-1, the full variable domain reads EAEVAQSPRYKITEKSQAVAFWCDPISGHATLYWYRQILGQGPELLVQFQDESVVDDSQLPKDRFSAERLKGVDSTLKIQPAELGDSAMYLCASALRGFYNEQFFGPGTRLTVL.

This clonotype appeared a few times. The rearrangement joins TRBV24-1 to TRBJ2-1, with 7 bases fitting TRBD2. CDR1 and CDR2 from the germline V gene are KGHDR and SFDVKD. The CDR3 loop spans 14 amino acids. V trimming: 6 bases; J trimming: 0 bases; junction bases outside the gene matches: 1. CDR3 nucleotides: TGTGCCACCAGTCGCGGGAGCTCCTACAATGAGCAGTTCTTC. Protein: CATSRGSSYNEQFF.

This clonotype was detected only a few times. The chain employs TRBV5-5 and TRBJ1-2, with D unresolved. Germline V gene data show CDR1 as SGHKS and CDR2 as YYEKEE (reference sequence). The germline V and J ends were trimmed by 5 bases and 5 bases, with 16 bases remaining between them. CDR3 length: 14 residues. CDR3 protein: CASSPPPGPYGYTF. For the CDR3, the DNA is TGTGCCAGCAGTCCCCCCCCCGGTCCATATGGCTACACCTTC.

This sequence joins TRBV7-2 and TRBJ1-5, with TRBD1 matching over 9 bases. The CDR3 runs 15 residues. The V segment lost 5 bases and the J segment 2 bases; nucleotides outside the gene matches: 4. Germline-derived CDR1 and CDR2 are SGHTA and FQGNSA. Written as DNA, the CDR3 is TGTGCCAGCAGCGTAAGGACAGGGGGCAATCAGCCCCAGCATTTT. Its translation is CASSVRTGGNQPQHF.

The V and J genes are TRBV3-1 and TRBJ1-1, with D uncertain. Germline V gene lookup returns CDR1 LGHDT and CDR2 YNNKEL (reference sequence). V shed 7 bases and J shed 1 base, with 10 bases lying between them. The length of the CDR3 is 13 residues. CDR3 residues: CASTTWGNTEAFF. The CDR3 DNA reads as TGTGCCAGCACAACCTGGGGGAACACTGAAGCTTTCTTT.

Only a few counts were recorded for this clonotype. V gene TRBV6-5 combines with J gene TRBJ2-1; tentatively, D is TRBD2 (5 bases). Trimming removed 6 bases from V and 6 bases from J, with 18 bases in between. CDR1 and CDR2 from the germline V gene are MNHEY and SVGAGI. The CDR3 has 15 amino acids. This chain's CDR3 is CASSPGDPLGNEQFF. The CDR3 nucleotides read TGTGCCAGCAGCCCCGGGGATCCCTTGGGCAATGAGCAGTTCTTC.

The CDR3 DNA sequence: TGCGCCAGCAGCCCGTCAGGGGGCGTAAGGAAAGAGACCCAGTACTTC. Residues: CASSPSGGVRKETQYF. The chain uses TRBV5-1 and TRBJ2-5, with 8 bases aligning to TRBD1. J gave up 3 bases and V 4 bases, and 11 bases lay outside the gene matches. There are 16 residues in the CDR3. Germline CDR1 reads SGHRS; CDR2 reads YFSETQ.

This clonotype was detected many times. The V call is TRBV2, the J call TRBJ2-3; 9 nucleotides agree with TRBD2. The CDR3 is 17 residues long. Per germline, CDR1 SNHLY and CDR2 FYNNEI. V was pared by 7 bases and J by 0 bases, with 11 bases of the junction left unmatched. For the CDR3, the DNA is TGTGCCAGCAATACGCTAGCGGGAAGACTTAGCACAGATACGCAGTATTTT. It yields the protein CASNTLAGRLSTDTQYF.

This clonotype came up a few times. The chain uses TRBV28 and TRBJ2-7, with D perhaps TRBD1 (5 bases). CDR1 and CDR2 (germline): MDHEN, SYDVKM. The CDR3 has 14 amino acids. The CDR3 loop is CVTDEDAGSGEQYF. The CDR3 coding sequence is TGTGTCACAGACGAGGACGCAGGGTCTGGGGAGCAGTACTTC.

This chain uses TRBV24-1 with TRBJ1-4; D is perhaps TRBD1 (6 bases). In germline, CDR1 is KGHDR, CDR2 SFDVKD. Deletions cut 2 bases from V and 4 bases from J, with 16 bases between. The CDR3 length is 17 residues. CDR3 nucleotide sequence: TGTGCCACCAGTGATTCAGGGGCAAGGATCGGTAATGAAAAACTGTTTTTT. Protein product: CATSDSGARIGNEKLFF.

This clonotype was counted a few times. The V call is TRBV27, the J call TRBJ1-1; perhaps TRBD1 as D (6 bases). Germline-derived CDR1 and CDR2 are MNHEY and SMNVEV (reference sequence). The CDR3 consists of 15 residues. Deletions cut 0 bases from V and 1 base from J, with 9 bases between. The CDR3 coding sequence is TGTGCCAGCAGTTTATCTGGAGGGGGGAACACTGAAGCTTTCTTT. Translating gives CASSLSGGGNTEAFF.

The sample holds a few counts of this clonotype. This chain connects TRBV3-1 to TRBJ2-3; 9 nucleotides align to TRBD1. Losses at the gene ends were 5 bases for V and 5 bases for J; bases not matched to a gene: 5. CDR3 length equals 14 residues. Germline values: CDR1 LGHDT, CDR2 YNNKEL (reference sequence). The CDR3 DNA reads as TGTGCCAGCAGCTCGACAGGGGGTGAAGATACGCAGTATTTT. Its translation is CASSSTGGEDTQYF.